This TCR beta chain was recovered during a study of early T cells in non-severe SARS-CoV-2 infection. This clonotype was counted ten times or more. V was cut by 4 bases and J by 1 base, with 17 bases left in between. CDR1 is SQVTM and CDR2 is ANQGSEA in the germline V gene. This CDR3 spans 15 amino acids. Individual cDNA molecules were tagged with unique molecular identifiers, the study reported. MiXCR was run by TCRdb on the 5' RACE reads, yielding one entry per CDR3 protein. This table has tens of thousands of distinct CDR3 sequences, approximately 9.9% appearing once. What was sequenced was whole blood. The V call is TRBV29-1, the J call TRBJ2-7; D might be TRBD1 or TRBD2, each matching 6 bases. This clonotype was sampled from an adult who was a healthcare worker with PCR-confirmed SARS-CoV-2 infection or an uninfected control (not recorded which). In DNA, the CDR3 is TGCAGCGTTGGGGGGGCTTCCCACAGTTCCTACGAGCAGTACTTC. Translation gives CSVGGASHSSYEQYF.